These 10 T cell receptor beta chains originate from one sample sequenced in a study of T cells in Graves' hyperthyroidism and ophthalmopathy. RNA transcripts served as the template for amplifying TCR beta CDR3 regions. The HTBI primer set was used in a first-round RT-PCR of the TCR CDR3. TCRdb fed the multiplex PCR reads into MiXCR, producing one record per CDR3 protein. The table lists more than 500,000 distinct CDR3 sequences, under 20% of them singletons. The source material was blood. These receptors all come from a woman aged 25-40 years with Graves' hyperthyroidism.

This clonotype was counted many times. The J gene is TRBJ2-1, the V gene TRBV2, with TRBD1 as a possible D gene (5 bases). CDR1 SNHLY and CDR2 FYNNEI come from the germline V gene. Trimming cost V 4 bases and J 2 bases, with 9 bases left between them. This CDR3 has 14 residues. The CDR3 spells CASSAREAYNEQFF. The CDR3 DNA follows: TGTGCCAGCAGTGCCAGGGAAGCCTACAATGAGCAGTTCTTC.

This clonotype came up many times. The J gene is TRBJ2-1, the V gene TRBV5-1; possibly TRBD1 for D (6 bases). This CDR3 has 15 amino acids. Germline loops: CDR1 SGHRS, CDR2 YFSETQ. Trimming took 0 bases from V and 8 from J, leaving 15 bases between them. Here the CDR3 DNA reads TGCGCCAGCAGCTTGGAGGGACATTCTAAAGATGAGCAGTTCTTC. It codes for CASSLEGHSKDEQFF.

This chain links TRBV20-1 with TRBJ2-7; D is perhaps TRBD2 (6 bases). CDR1 and CDR2 from the germline V gene are DFQATT and SNEGSKA (reference sequence). V was pared by 2 bases and J by 7 bases, with 21 bases between. CDR3 length: 15 amino acids. The CDR3 sequence: CSARSSSRSRGEQYF. The CDR3, as DNA: TGCAGTGCTAGATCATCATCGCGGTCCCGGGGGGAGCAGTACTTC.

Many counts were recorded for this clonotype. This chain links TRBV6-1 with TRBJ1-5; 11 positions match TRBD1. Trimming removed 6 bases from V and 4 bases from J; junction bases left unmatched: 5. Germline V CDR1 and CDR2: MNHNS, SASEGT. The CDR3 runs 15 residues. The CDR3: CASRTGTGGNQPQHF. The CDR3 DNA reads TGTGCCAGCAGAACCGGGACAGGGGGTAATCAGCCCCAGCATTTT.

The rearrangement joins TRBV29-1 to TRBJ1-5, with a possible D match to TRBD1 (5 bases). This CDR3 spans 14 amino acids. Trimming took 6 bases from V and 1 from J, leaving 13 bases between them. The germline gives CDR1 SQVTM, CDR2 ANQGSEA. The CDR3 region is CSVRGQGSNQPQHF. The CDR3 coding sequence is TGCAGCGTCCGGGGCCAGGGAAGCAATCAGCCCCAGCATTTT.

This clonotype occurred many times. The V call is TRBV20-1, the J call TRBJ2-3, with a tentative D call TRBD1 (6 bases). Germline values: CDR1 DFQATT, CDR2 SNEGSKA (reference sequence). The V and J ends lost 2 bases and 1 base respectively, with 10 bases between them. The CDR3 is made up of 14 amino acids. In DNA form, the CDR3 reads TGCAGTGCTAGACAGGGGTTGGGCACAGATACGCAGTATTTT. The encoded protein is CSARQGLGTDTQYF.

This chain links TRBV6-1 with TRBJ2-6; 9 nucleotides agree with TRBD1. Germline V gives CDR1 MNHNS, CDR2 SASEGT. The CDR3 runs to 15 residues. Unmatched junction bases numbered 3, after V lost 7 bases and J lost 2 bases. CDR3 amino acids: CASITGGAGANVLTF. For the CDR3, the DNA is TGTGCCAGCATCACAGGGGGCGCTGGGGCCAACGTCCTGACTTTC.

This clonotype was recorded at least ten times. CDR3 sequence: CASRPLDILAKNIQYF. The CDR3 region has the DNA TGTGCCAGCAGGCCTCTGGACATCCTAGCCAAAAACATTCAGTACTTC. The chain couples TRBV28 to TRBJ2-4; D perhaps matches TRBD1 (5 bases). This CDR3 region has 16 residues. The germline gives CDR1 MDHEN, CDR2 SYDVKM. Trimming stripped 6 bases from V and 0 bases from J, with 15 bases between.

This chain links TRBV28 with TRBJ2-5; 8 positions agree with TRBD1. V lost 3 bases, J lost 13 bases, and 7 bases stayed unmatched. The CDR3 is made up of 12 amino acids. Germline V gene data show CDR1 as MDHEN and CDR2 as SYDVKM. This chain's CDR3 is CASSLGQVDLYF. The CDR3 nucleotides are TGTGCCAGCAGTTTGGGACAGGTGGACCTGTACTTC.

This clonotype was found a few times. The chain recombines TRBV9 with TRBJ2-7, with 7 bases identical to TRBD2. Losses at the gene ends were 3 bases for V and 3 bases for J; bases not matched to a gene: 9. There are 15 residues in the CDR3. Germline lookup yields CDR1 SGDLS and CDR2 YYNGEE. CDR3: CASSAEGSGGYEQYF. The CDR3 DNA follows: TGTGCCAGCAGCGCCGAGGGGTCGGGGGGCTACGAGCAGTACTTC.